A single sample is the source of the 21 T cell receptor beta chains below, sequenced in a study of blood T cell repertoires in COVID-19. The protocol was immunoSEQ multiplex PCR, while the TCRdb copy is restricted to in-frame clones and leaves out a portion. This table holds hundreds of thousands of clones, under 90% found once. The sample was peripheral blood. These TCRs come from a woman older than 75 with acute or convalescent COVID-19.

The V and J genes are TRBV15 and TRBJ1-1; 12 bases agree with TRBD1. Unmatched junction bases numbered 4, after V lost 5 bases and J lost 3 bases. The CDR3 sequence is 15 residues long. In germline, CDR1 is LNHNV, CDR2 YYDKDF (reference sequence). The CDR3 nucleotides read TGTGCCACCAGCGGGACAGGGGGCGCATACACTGAAGCTTTCTTT. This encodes CATSGTGGAYTEAFF. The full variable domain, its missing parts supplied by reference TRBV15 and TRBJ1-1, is DAMVIQNPRYQVTQFGKPVTLSCSQTLNHNVMYWYQQKSSQAPKLLFHYYDKDFNNEADTPDNFQSRRPNTSFCFLDIRSPGLGDTAMYLCATSGTGGAYTEAFFGQGTRLTVV.

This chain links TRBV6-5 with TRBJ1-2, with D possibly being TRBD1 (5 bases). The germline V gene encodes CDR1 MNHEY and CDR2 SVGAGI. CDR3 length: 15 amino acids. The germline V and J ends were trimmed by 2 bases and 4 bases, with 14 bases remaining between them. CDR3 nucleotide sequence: TGTGCCAGCAGTTACGACCAGGGCACCTCCTATGGCTACACCTTC. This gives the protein CASSYDQGTSYGYTF.

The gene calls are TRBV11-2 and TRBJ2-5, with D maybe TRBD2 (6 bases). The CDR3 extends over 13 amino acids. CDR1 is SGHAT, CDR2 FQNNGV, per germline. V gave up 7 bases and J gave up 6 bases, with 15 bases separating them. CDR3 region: CASIQEGKKTQYF. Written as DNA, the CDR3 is TGTGCCAGCATCCAGGAGGGGAAAAAGACCCAGTACTTC.

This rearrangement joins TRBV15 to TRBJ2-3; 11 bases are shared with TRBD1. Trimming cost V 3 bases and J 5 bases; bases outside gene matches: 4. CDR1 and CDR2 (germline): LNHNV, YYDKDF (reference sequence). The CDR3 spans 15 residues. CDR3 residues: CATSRDRGHIDTQYF. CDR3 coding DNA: TGTGCCACCAGCAGGGACAGGGGGCATATAGATACGCAGTATTTT.

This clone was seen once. CDR3 loop: CASSPDSGEQFF. The CDR3 DNA is TGTGCCAGCAGCCCGGACTCCGGTGAGCAGTTCTTC. The chain combines TRBV11-2 with TRBJ2-1; tentative D call: TRBD2 (5 bases). CDR1 and CDR2 from the germline V gene are SGHAT and FQNNGV. V dropped 5 bases and J dropped 9 bases, with 11 bases sitting between them. This CDR3 comprises 12 residues.

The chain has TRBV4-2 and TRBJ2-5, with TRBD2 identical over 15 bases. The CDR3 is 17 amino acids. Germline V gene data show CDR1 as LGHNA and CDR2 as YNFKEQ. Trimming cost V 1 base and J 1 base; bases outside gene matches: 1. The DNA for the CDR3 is TGTGCCAGCAGCCAAGGGACTAGCGGGGGGGCCCAAGAGACCCAGTACTTC. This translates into CASSQGTSGGAQETQYF.

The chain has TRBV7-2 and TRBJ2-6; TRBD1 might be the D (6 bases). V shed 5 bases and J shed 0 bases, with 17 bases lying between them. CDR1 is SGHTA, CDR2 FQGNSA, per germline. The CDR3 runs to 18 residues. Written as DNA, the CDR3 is TGTGCCAGCAGCCTGGACAGCGAACCCCCCTCTGGGGCCAACGTCCTGACTTTC. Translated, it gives CASSLDSEPPSGANVLTF.

The CDR3 bases are TGCAGCGTTGATTCGGGGGGTCGGACTGAAGCTTTCTTT. It encodes CSVDSGGRTEAFF. V is TRBV29-1 and J is TRBJ1-1, with a weak D call TRBD1 (5 bases). V was clipped by 3 bases and J by 5 bases, with 13 bases between them. Per germline, CDR1 SQVTM and CDR2 ANQGSEA. This CDR3 comprises 13 residues.

The CDR3 sequence is CASSQVVNYGYTF. CDR3 DNA: TGTGCCAGCAGCCAAGTCGTTAACTATGGCTACACCTTC. This rearrangement joins TRBV3-1 (or the pseudogene TRBV3-2) to TRBJ1-2; D ambiguous. The germline V gene has CDR1 LGHDT and CDR2 YNNKEL (reference sequence). Trimming removed 1 base at V and 1 base at J, with 4 bases between. The CDR3 extends over 13 amino acids.

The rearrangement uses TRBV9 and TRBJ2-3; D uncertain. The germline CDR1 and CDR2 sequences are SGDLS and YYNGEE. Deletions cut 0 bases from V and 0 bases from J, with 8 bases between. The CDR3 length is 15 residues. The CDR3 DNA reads TGTGCCAGCAGCGTAGGTGGCTCTAGCACAGATACGCAGTATTTT. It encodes CASSVGGSSTDTQYF.

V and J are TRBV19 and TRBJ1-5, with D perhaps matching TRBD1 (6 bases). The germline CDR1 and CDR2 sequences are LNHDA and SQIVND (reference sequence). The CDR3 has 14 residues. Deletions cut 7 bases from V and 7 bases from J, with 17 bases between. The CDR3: CASIKDSLGQPQHF. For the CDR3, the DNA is TGTGCCAGTATCAAGGACAGCCTAGGGCAGCCCCAGCATTTT.

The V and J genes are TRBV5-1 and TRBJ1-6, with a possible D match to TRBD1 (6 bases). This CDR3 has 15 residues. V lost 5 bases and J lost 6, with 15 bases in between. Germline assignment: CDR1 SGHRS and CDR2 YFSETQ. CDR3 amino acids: CASRAGGEGNSPLHF. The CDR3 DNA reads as TGCGCCAGCAGAGCGGGGGGCGAAGGTAATTCACCCCTCCACTTT.

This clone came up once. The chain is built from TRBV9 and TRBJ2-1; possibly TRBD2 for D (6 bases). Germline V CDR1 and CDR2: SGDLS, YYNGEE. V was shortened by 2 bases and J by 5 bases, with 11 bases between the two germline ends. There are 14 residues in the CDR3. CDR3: CASSVQEGNNEQFF. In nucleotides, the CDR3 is TGTGCCAGCAGCGTTCAGGAGGGTAACAATGAGCAGTTCTTC.

The CDR3 reads CAWKGDGNTEAFF. In DNA, the CDR3 is TGTGCCTGGAAGGGGGACGGGAACACTGAAGCTTTCTTT. The rearrangement links TRBV30 to TRBJ1-1; D is perhaps TRBD1 (6 bases). Germline V gene data show CDR1 as GTSNPN and CDR2 as SVGIG (reference sequence). This CDR3 contains 13 residues. Trimming cost V 4 bases and J 1 base, with 10 bases left between them.

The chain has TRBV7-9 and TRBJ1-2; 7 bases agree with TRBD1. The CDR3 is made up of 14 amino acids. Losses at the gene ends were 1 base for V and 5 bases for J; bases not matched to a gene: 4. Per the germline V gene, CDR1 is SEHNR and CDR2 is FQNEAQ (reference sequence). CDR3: CASSLEGTVYGYTF. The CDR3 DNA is TGTGCCAGCAGCTTAGAAGGGACAGTTTATGGCTACACCTTC. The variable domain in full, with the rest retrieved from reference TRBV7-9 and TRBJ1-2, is DTGVSQNPRHKITKRGQNVTFRCDPISEHNRLYWYRQTLGQGPEFLTYFQNEAQLEKSRLLSDRFSAERPKGSFSTLEIQRTEQGDSAMYLCASSLEGTVYGYTFGSGTRLTVV.

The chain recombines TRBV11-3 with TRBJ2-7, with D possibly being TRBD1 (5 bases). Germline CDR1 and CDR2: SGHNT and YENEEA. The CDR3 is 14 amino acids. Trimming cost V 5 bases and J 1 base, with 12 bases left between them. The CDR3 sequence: CASSLDSSSYEQYF. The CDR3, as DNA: TGTGCCAGCAGCCTCGACAGCAGTTCCTACGAGCAGTACTTC.

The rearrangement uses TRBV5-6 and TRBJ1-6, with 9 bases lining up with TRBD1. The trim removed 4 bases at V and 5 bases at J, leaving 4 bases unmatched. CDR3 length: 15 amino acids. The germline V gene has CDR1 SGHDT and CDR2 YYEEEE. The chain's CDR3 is CASSAGDRDNSPLHF. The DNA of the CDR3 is TGTGCCAGCAGCGCCGGGGACAGGGATAATTCACCCCTCCACTTT.

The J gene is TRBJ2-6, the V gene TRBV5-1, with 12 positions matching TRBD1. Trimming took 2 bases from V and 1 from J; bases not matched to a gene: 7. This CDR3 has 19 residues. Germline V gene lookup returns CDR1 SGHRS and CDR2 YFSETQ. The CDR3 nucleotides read TGCGCCAGCAGCTTACAACCGGGACAGGGGGCGTCTGGGGCCAACGTCCTGACTTTC. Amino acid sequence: CASSLQPGQGASGANVLTF.

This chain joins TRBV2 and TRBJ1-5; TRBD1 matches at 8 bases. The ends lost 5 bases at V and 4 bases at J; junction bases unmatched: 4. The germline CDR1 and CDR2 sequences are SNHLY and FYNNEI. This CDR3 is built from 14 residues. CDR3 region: CASSLRTGNQPQHF. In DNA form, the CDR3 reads TGTGCCAGCAGTCTAAGGACAGGGAATCAGCCCCAGCATTTT.

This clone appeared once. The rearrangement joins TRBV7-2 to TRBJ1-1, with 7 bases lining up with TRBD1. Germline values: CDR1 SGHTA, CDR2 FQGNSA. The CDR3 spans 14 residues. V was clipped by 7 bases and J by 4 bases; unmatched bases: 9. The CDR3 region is CASMNRPGGTEAFF. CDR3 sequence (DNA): TGTGCCAGCATGAACCGGCCAGGGGGCACTGAAGCTTTCTTT.

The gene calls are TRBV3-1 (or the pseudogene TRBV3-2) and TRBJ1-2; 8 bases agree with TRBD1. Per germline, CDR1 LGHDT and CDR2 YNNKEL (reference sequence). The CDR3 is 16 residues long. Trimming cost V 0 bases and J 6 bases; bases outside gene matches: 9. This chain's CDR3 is CASSQDNWTGRDGYTF. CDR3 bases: TGTGCCAGCAGCCAAGATAATTGGACAGGGAGGGATGGCTACACCTTC.